This T cell receptor (beta chain) comes out of a study of Ad26.COV2.S vaccination and SARS-CoV-2 variants. Overall study context: The study gave Ad26.COV2.S intramuscularly, once or twice 56 days apart.

With respect to this clone: The antigen remains unidentified.

Study observations and caveats: Vaccinated individuals (as opposed to placebo recipients) had higher spike-specific TCR breadth.

The data were produced by immunoSEQ multiplex PCR, yet TCRdb's version contains in-frame clones alone and is incomplete. The sample holds roughly 350,000 clones, 88% seen once. The ends were cut back, 5 bases at V and 1 base at J, with 6 bases in the middle. This CDR3 is built from 13 residues. CDR1 and CDR2 (germline): SGHTA, FQGNSA. Treatment reported: 15 to 20 received Ad26.COV2.S at low or high dose, single or two shots; roughly five received placebo; per-sample allocation not given. Samples were taken on day 63 after the first vaccine or placebo injection. An Ad26 vector expressing Wuhan-strain SARS-CoV-2 spike served as the vaccine.

This TCR was sampled from a person aged 18 to 65 who received the Ad26.COV2.S COVID-19 vaccine or a placebo. The V gene is TRBV7-2, the J gene TRBJ1-5; D uncertain. The sequenced sample was peripheral blood, obtained in a trial of Ad26.COV2.S vaccine versus placebo. CDR3 DNA: TGTGCCAGCAGCCTCCAGAGCAATCAGCCCCAGCATTTT. Translating it yields CASSLQSNQPQHF.